This T cell receptor (beta chain) was sequenced during a study of blood T cell repertoires in COVID-19. As for the study in general: Donors in the United States, Italy and Spain gave samples during acute or convalescent COVID-19. PBMCs, B-cell-depleted T cells, or T cells provided the cDNA or gDNA that made up the material.

Clones were read by immunoSEQ multiplex PCR, and TCRdb kept only the in-frame ones, dropping some. The table has some 150,000 clones, around 83% seen once. In germline, CDR1 is GTSNPN, CDR2 SVGIG (reference sequence). Between the trimmed V and J ends, which lost 5 bases and 6 bases, there was a span of 17 bases. The CDR3 has 15 residues. This TCR was sampled from a woman aged 60-75 years with acute or convalescent COVID-19. The V call is TRBV30, the J call TRBJ1-6, with D maybe TRBD1 (6 bases). The sample comprised peripheral blood. The CDR3 is CAWHLSGAGNSPLHF. The CDR3 DNA reads as TGTGCCTGGCACCTCTCAGGGGCTGGTAATTCACCCCTCCACTTT.